This T cell receptor (beta chain) comes out of a study of cytotoxic CD8 clonotypes in ibrutinib-treated CLL. On the study more broadly: Of the patients, over ten were relapsed/refractory, approximately 15 treatment-naive and fewer than 18 IGHV unmutated. Study conclusions and caveats: Clonotypes that were public were uncommon, and they contracted or stayed stable on treatment.

Produced via immunoSEQ multiplex PCR; TCRdb's table is partial and in-frame only. In the table there are hundreds of thousands of clones, 70% of which are singletons. Concerning this clone: The antigen is unknown.

CDR3 length: 13 residues. CDR1 and CDR2 (germline): MNHEY, SVGAGI. Trimming took off 0 bases at V and 7 bases at J, with 9 bases between the two ends. The sequenced sample was PBMCs, obtained after 24 months of ibrutinib treatment. The source of this sequence is a human donor with chronic lymphocytic leukemia. The chain employs TRBV6-5 and TRBJ2-5, with a possible D match to TRBD2 (5 bases). CDR3 bases: TGTGCCAGCAGTTACTCGAATCGGGGGACCCAGTACTTC. It is translated as CASSYSNRGTQYF.